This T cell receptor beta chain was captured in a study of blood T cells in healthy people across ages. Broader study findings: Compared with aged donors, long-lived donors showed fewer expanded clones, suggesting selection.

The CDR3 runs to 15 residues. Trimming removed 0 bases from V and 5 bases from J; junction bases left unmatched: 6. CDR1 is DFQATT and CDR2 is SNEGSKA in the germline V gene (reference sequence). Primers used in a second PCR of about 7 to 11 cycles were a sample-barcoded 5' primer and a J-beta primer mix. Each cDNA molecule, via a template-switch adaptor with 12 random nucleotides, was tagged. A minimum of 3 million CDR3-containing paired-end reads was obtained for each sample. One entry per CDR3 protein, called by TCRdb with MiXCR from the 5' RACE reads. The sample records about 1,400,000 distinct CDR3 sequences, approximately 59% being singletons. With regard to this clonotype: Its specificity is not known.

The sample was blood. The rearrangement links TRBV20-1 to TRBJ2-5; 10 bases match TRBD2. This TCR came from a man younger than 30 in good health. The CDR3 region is CSARDPAGGFETQYF. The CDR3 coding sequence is TGCAGTGCTAGAGACCCAGCGGGGGGGTTTGAGACCCAGTACTTC.